A selection of T cell receptor beta chains follows, all from one sample in a study of beta chain features in type 1 diabetes. Some clones are missing from TCRdb's copy, which holds only in-frame ones; the method was immunoSEQ multiplex PCR. Counted here are about 280,000 clones, around 16% occurring once; the ten biggest clones make up less than 0.02%. Sequenced input: naive CD4+ T cells from blood. All receptors derive from a young man with type 1 diabetes. The CDR3 runs from the conserved cysteine through the conserved F or W. The order of the fields is D gene, clone size, V gene, J gene, CDR3 DNA, CDR3 protein. The D gene is left open where the match is weak. Expanded clones get a size class; other rows say once, few or many, or leave the size out.

d_call: TRBD1; clone_size: few; v_call: TRBV6-6; j_call: TRBJ1-1; cdr3_nt: TGTGCCAGCAGCCCCTTACAGGGGGGGAACACTGAAGCTTTCTTT; cdr3_aa: CASSPLQGGNTEAFF
d_call: TRBD1; clone_size: few; v_call: TRBV27; j_call: TRBJ1-2; cdr3_nt: TGTGCCAGCAGTTTATACCCGACAGGGAACTATGGCTACACCTTC; cdr3_aa: CASSLYPTGNYGYTF
d_call: TRBD2; clone_size: NA; v_call: TRBV19; j_call: TRBJ2-7; cdr3_nt: TGTGCCAGTAGTATGGTGACTAGCATAGACGAGCAGTACTTC; cdr3_aa: CASSMVTSIDEQYF
d_call: TRBD2; clone_size: few; v_call: TRBV5-4; j_call: TRBJ2-3; cdr3_nt: TGTGCCAGCAGCTTGGTAGCGGGAGGGAAAGATACGCAGTATTTT; cdr3_aa: CASSLVAGGKDTQYF
d_call: TRBD1; clone_size: few; v_call: TRBV27; j_call: TRBJ2-2; cdr3_nt: TGTGCCAGCAGTTCGACAGGGGGGGTCGGGGAGCTGTTTTTT; cdr3_aa: CASSSTGGVGELFF
d_call: TRBD2; clone_size: NA; v_call: TRBV7-2; j_call: TRBJ2-3; cdr3_nt: TGTGCCAGCAGCTTAGGACTAGCGGGGGGGGATACGCAGTATTTT; cdr3_aa: CASSLGLAGGDTQYF
d_call: TRBD1; clone_size: NA; v_call: TRBV4-1; j_call: TRBJ2-1; cdr3_nt: TGCGCCAGCAGCCGGGACAGGGGCGATGAGCAGTTCTTC; cdr3_aa: CASSRDRGDEQFF
d_call: NA; clone_size: NA; v_call: TRBV2; j_call: TRBJ1-1; cdr3_nt: TGTGCCAGCAGGCCACAGGGTTCCCTGAACACTGAAGCTTTCTTT; cdr3_aa: CASRPQGSLNTEAFF
d_call: NA; clone_size: few; v_call: TRBV23-1; j_call: TRBJ2-4; cdr3_nt: TGCGCCAGCATTCTCCATCCTCGTAGTAATGTCAAAAACATTCAGTACTTC; cdr3_aa: CASILHPRSNVKNIQYF
d_call: TRBD2; clone_size: few; v_call: TRBV27; j_call: TRBJ2-4; cdr3_nt: TGTGCCAGCAGGCCGACTAGCGGGGGGGAAAACATTCAGTACTTC; cdr3_aa: CASRPTSGGENIQYF
d_call: NA; clone_size: NA; v_call: TRBV30; j_call: TRBJ1-6; cdr3_nt: TGTGCCTGGAGTAGGGAGGGGTACTCTAATTCACCCCTCCACTTT; cdr3_aa: CAWSREGYSNSPLHF
d_call: TRBD2; clone_size: few; v_call: TRBV4-3; j_call: TRBJ2-1; cdr3_nt: TGCGCCAGCAGCCGGCGACTAGCGGGGGGCGACAATGAGCAGTTCTTC; cdr3_aa: CASSRRLAGGDNEQFF
d_call: TRBD1; clone_size: NA; v_call: TRBV7-9; j_call: TRBJ2-5; cdr3_nt: TGTGCCAGCACCTTCCTCGGGACAGGGTACCAAGAGACCCAGTACTTC; cdr3_aa: CASTFLGTGYQETQYF
d_call: NA; clone_size: NA; v_call: TRBV5-1; j_call: TRBJ2-7; cdr3_nt: TGCGCCAGCAGCGGGAGCTCCTACGAGCAGTACTTC; cdr3_aa: CASSGSSYEQYF
d_call: NA; clone_size: NA; v_call: TRBV7-2; j_call: TRBJ1-5; cdr3_nt: TGTGCCAGCAGCGGCGGGGGGCAGCCCCAGCATTTT; cdr3_aa: CASSGGGQPQHF
d_call: NA; clone_size: few; v_call: TRBV6-4; j_call: TRBJ2-1; cdr3_nt: TGTGCCAGCAGTGAACAGGGTCTTACCTACAATGAGCAGTTCTTC; cdr3_aa: CASSEQGLTYNEQFF
d_call: NA; clone_size: NA; v_call: TRBV5-1; j_call: TRBJ1-2; cdr3_nt: TGCGCCAGCAGCTTGTCAGGGGTGGATGGCTACACCTTC; cdr3_aa: CASSLSGVDGYTF
d_call: TRBD2; clone_size: NA; v_call: TRBV5-5; j_call: TRBJ2-5; cdr3_nt: TGTGCCAGCAGCTTGGGACTAGCGGCTCAAGAGACCCAGTACTTC; cdr3_aa: CASSLGLAAQETQYF
d_call: TRBD1; clone_size: few; v_call: TRBV6-5; j_call: TRBJ2-5; cdr3_nt: TGTGCCAGCAGTTACTCCGGACAGGCAGGAGAGACCCAGTACTTC; cdr3_aa: CASSYSGQAGETQYF
d_call: NA; clone_size: NA; v_call: TRBV9; j_call: TRBJ2-4; cdr3_nt: TGTGCCAGCAGCCCCTCCGGCGCGGGAATGGACATTCAGTACTTC; cdr3_aa: CASSPSGAGMDIQYF
d_call: TRBD2; clone_size: few; v_call: TRBV28; j_call: TRBJ2-5; cdr3_nt: TGTGCCAGCAGGGTGACTAGCAGCCAAGAGACCCAGTACTTC; cdr3_aa: CASRVTSSQETQYF
d_call: TRBD1; clone_size: NA; v_call: TRBV9; j_call: TRBJ1-1; cdr3_nt: TGTGCCAGCAGCGTGGGACAGCGCATGAACACTGAAGCTTTCTTT; cdr3_aa: CASSVGQRMNTEAFF
d_call: TRBD1; clone_size: few; v_call: TRBV19; j_call: TRBJ1-2; cdr3_nt: TGTGCCAGTAGGGCTACGGACAGGTTGAATGGCTACACCTTC; cdr3_aa: CASRATDRLNGYTF
d_call: NA; clone_size: few; v_call: TRBV7-2; j_call: TRBJ2-3; cdr3_nt: TGTGCCAGCAGCAGCCGACTGCTACGAGGTGATACGCAGTATTTT; cdr3_aa: CASSSRLLRGDTQYF
d_call: NA; clone_size: few; v_call: TRBV7-2; j_call: TRBJ1-5; cdr3_nt: TGTGCCAGCAGCTTATGGGCCAGGGATCAGCCCCAGCATTTT; cdr3_aa: CASSLWARDQPQHF
d_call: TRBD1; clone_size: once; v_call: TRBV18; j_call: TRBJ2-5; cdr3_nt: TGTGCCAGCTCACTCAGGGGGCGAGAGACCCAGTACTTC; cdr3_aa: CASSLRGRETQYF
d_call: TRBD2; clone_size: NA; v_call: TRBV27; j_call: TRBJ2-7; cdr3_nt: TGTGCCAGCAGTTTGAGGACTAGCGGGATAACCTACGAGCAGTACTTC; cdr3_aa: CASSLRTSGITYEQYF
d_call: NA; clone_size: few; v_call: TRBV7-6; j_call: TRBJ2-1; cdr3_nt: TGTGCCAGCAGCTACCCTTATGGGGCAAACTACAATGAGCAGTTCTTC; cdr3_aa: CASSYPYGANYNEQFF
d_call: TRBD2; clone_size: few; v_call: TRBV7-9; j_call: TRBJ2-1; cdr3_nt: TGTGCCAGCAGTTTGCTAGCGGGGGTTTACAATGAGCAGTTCTTC; cdr3_aa: CASSLLAGVYNEQFF
d_call: NA; clone_size: NA; v_call: TRBV18; j_call: TRBJ1-5; cdr3_nt: TGTGCCAGCTCAGGTACAGGTCGGGCCGGTCAGCCCCAGCATTTT; cdr3_aa: CASSGTGRAGQPQHF
d_call: NA; clone_size: few; v_call: TRBV9; j_call: TRBJ1-2; cdr3_nt: TGTGCCAGCAGCGTAGACTGGCAGGGGTATGGCTACACCTTC; cdr3_aa: CASSVDWQGYGYTF
d_call: NA; clone_size: few; v_call: TRBV19; j_call: TRBJ1-6; cdr3_nt: TGTGCCAGTAGTTCGGAGGACGGTTATTATTCACCCCTCCACTTT; cdr3_aa: CASSSEDGYYSPLHF
d_call: TRBD1; clone_size: few; v_call: TRBV30; j_call: TRBJ1-1; cdr3_nt: TGTGCCTGGAGCAGAGGGACAGTAATTTTCATGAACACTGAAGCTTTCTTT; cdr3_aa: CAWSRGTVIFMNTEAFF
d_call: TRBD2; clone_size: few; v_call: TRBV28; j_call: TRBJ2-2; cdr3_nt: TGTGCAGCCAGACCTAGCGGGAACACCGGGGAGCTGTTTTTT; cdr3_aa: CAARPSGNTGELFF
d_call: TRBD1; clone_size: NA; v_call: TRBV28; j_call: TRBJ2-2; cdr3_nt: TGTGCCAGCAGCAATTCACGCTGGGACAGGGAGACCGGGGAGCTGTTTTTT; cdr3_aa: CASSNSRWDRETGELFF
d_call: NA; clone_size: few; v_call: TRBV6-5; j_call: TRBJ1-2; cdr3_nt: TGTGCCAGCAGTTACTCCGGTAACCATGGCTACACCTTC; cdr3_aa: CASSYSGNHGYTF
d_call: TRBD2; clone_size: NA; v_call: TRBV30; j_call: TRBJ2-1; cdr3_nt: TGTGCCTGGAGGGTACTAGCGGGAAAGAACTCCTACAATGAGCAGTTCTTC; cdr3_aa: CAWRVLAGKNSYNEQFF
d_call: NA; clone_size: few; v_call: TRBV10-3; j_call: TRBJ2-5; cdr3_nt: TGTGCCATCAGTGACCCCAGGGGACGTGGAGAGACCCAGTACTTC; cdr3_aa: CAISDPRGRGETQYF
d_call: NA; clone_size: few; v_call: TRBV5-4; j_call: TRBJ2-3; cdr3_nt: TGTGCCAGCAGCTTGTCGTCAGATAATACGCAGTATTTT; cdr3_aa: CASSLSSDNTQYF
d_call: TRBD1; clone_size: NA; v_call: TRBV30; j_call: TRBJ2-7; cdr3_nt: TGTGCCTCATACAGACAGGGGGCCTACGAGCAGTACTTC; cdr3_aa: CASYRQGAYEQYF
d_call: NA; clone_size: few; v_call: TRBV5-1; j_call: TRBJ2-7; cdr3_nt: TGCGCCAGCAGCTTGGATCAGGGTCCGTACGAGCAGTACTTC; cdr3_aa: CASSLDQGPYEQYF
d_call: TRBD1; clone_size: NA; v_call: TRBV27; j_call: TRBJ1-1; cdr3_nt: TGTGCCAGCAGGAGGGGGACAGCTGAAGCTTTCTTT; cdr3_aa: CASRRGTAEAFF
d_call: NA; clone_size: few; v_call: TRBV29-1; j_call: TRBJ2-1; cdr3_nt: TGCAGCGTTGGGGCACAGGGTCTTTTCGATGAGCAGTTCTTC; cdr3_aa: CSVGAQGLFDEQFF
d_call: NA; clone_size: NA; v_call: TRBV14; j_call: TRBJ2-3; cdr3_nt: TGTGCCAGCAGCCAAGACAGGATGGCAGATACGCAGTATTTT; cdr3_aa: CASSQDRMADTQYF
d_call: TRBD1; clone_size: few; v_call: TRBV27; j_call: TRBJ2-1; cdr3_nt: TGTGCCAGCAGTTTAAGGACAGGCGGACTCAAAAGGGGCAATGAGCAGTTCTTC; cdr3_aa: CASSLRTGGLKRGNEQFF
d_call: NA; clone_size: NA; v_call: TRBV7-9; j_call: TRBJ1-5; cdr3_nt: TGTGCCAGCAGCTCCACCGGGGATGGCAATCAGCCCCAGCATTTT; cdr3_aa: CASSSTGDGNQPQHF
d_call: NA; clone_size: few; v_call: TRBV30; j_call: TRBJ2-7; cdr3_nt: TGTGCCTGGAGTGTGATGAGTTACGAGCAGTACTTC; cdr3_aa: CAWSVMSYEQYF
d_call: NA; clone_size: NA; v_call: TRBV6-5; j_call: TRBJ1-2; cdr3_nt: TGTGCCAGCAGTTACGACATGGGTCTGAAGTATGGCTACACCTTC; cdr3_aa: CASSYDMGLKYGYTF